One and the same sample provided the 16 T cell receptor beta chains below, sequenced in a study of spatial heterogeneity in lung cancer. Time point indicated: sample taken at primary tumor resection. TCRdb recomputed calls from the 5' RACE reads with MiXCR, one row per CDR3 protein. The data show approximately 44,000 distinct CDR3 sequences, roughly an eighth seen once. The specimen comprised PBMCs, sampled at surgery. The receptors stem from a male donor with early-stage non-small cell lung cancer.

This clonotype was seen only a few times. This chain connects TRBV7-2 to TRBJ1-1; D is undetermined. The CDR3 is made up of 12 amino acids. With 4 bases removed from V and 1 base from J, the gap between germline ends came to 4 bases. The germline V gene has CDR1 SGHTA and CDR2 FQGNSA. CDR3 residues: CASSWENTEAFF. The CDR3 bases are TGTGCCAGCAGCTGGGAGAACACTGAAGCTTTCTTT.

The chain joins TRBV4-1 to TRBJ2-5; D perhaps matches TRBD2 (5 bases). CDR1 MGHRA and CDR2 YSYEKL come from the germline V gene. The CDR3 runs 14 residues. With 3 bases removed from V and 4 bases from J, the gap between germline ends came to 12 bases. In DNA, the CDR3 is TGCGCCAGCAGCCAGGACTCCGCCAGAGAGACCCAGTACTTC. It translates to CASSQDSARETQYF.

This clonotype has a count of ten or more. This chain connects TRBV5-5 to TRBJ2-7; TRBD1 or TRBD2 may be the D gene (6 bases each). The CDR3 consists of 16 residues. Germline values: CDR1 SGHKS, CDR2 YYEKEE (reference sequence). Trimming cost V 5 bases and J 5 bases, with 23 bases left between them. CDR3 in amino acids: CASRHRGGGFVNEQYF. As DNA, the CDR3 is TGTGCCAGCAGACACCGAGGGGGAGGTTTCGTGAACGAGCAGTACTTC.

The CDR3: CASSLRYGPQPQHF. Here the CDR3 DNA reads TGTGCCAGCAGCTTGAGATATGGCCCTCAGCCCCAGCATTTT. J is TRBJ1-5 and V is TRBV7-2; D is undetermined. The CDR3 sequence is 14 residues long. Trimming took off 3 bases at V and 6 bases at J, with 12 bases between the two ends. CDR1 and CDR2 (germline): SGHTA, FQGNSA.

The sample holds many counts of this clonotype. V usage is TRBV10-3 and J usage is TRBJ2-1; weak D call: TRBD2 (7 bases). V dropped 6 bases and J dropped 6 bases, with 15 bases sitting between them. The germline V gene has CDR1 ENHRY and CDR2 SYGVKD. CDR3 length equals 14 residues. CDR3 in DNA: TGTGCCATCAGGTCAACGCGGGGGCTCAATGAGCAGTTCTTC. Translation: CAIRSTRGLNEQFF.

This clonotype was seen repeatedly, ten times or more. This chain uses TRBV20-1 with TRBJ2-6, with D perhaps given as TRBD1 or TRBD2 (5 bases each). Trimming took off 5 bases at V and 0 bases at J, with 14 bases between the two ends. Germline V gene lookup returns CDR1 DFQATT and CDR2 SNEGSKA (reference sequence). The length of the CDR3 is 16 residues. CDR3 in amino acids: CSARPPGLSGANVLTF. In DNA, the CDR3 is TGCAGTGCTCGGCCGCCGGGGCTCTCTGGGGCCAACGTCCTGACTTTC.

The rearrangement links TRBV6-2 or TRBV6-3 to TRBJ2-4; perhaps TRBD2 as D (6 bases). Germline-derived CDR1 and CDR2 are MNHEY and SVGEGT. This CDR3 contains 18 residues. The germline V and J ends were trimmed by 0 bases and 0 bases, with 15 bases remaining between them. CDR3: CASSYSGGGALAKNIQYF. The CDR3 bases are TGTGCCAGCAGTTACTCCGGCGGCGGGGCACTAGCCAAAAACATTCAGTACTTC.

With respect to this clonotype: A junction boundary mismatches the germline segment, possibly from a read error. The chain recombines TRBV4-1 with TRBJ1-2; TRBD1 matches at 7 bases. The CDR3 totals 16 residues. Germline CDR1 MGHRA, CDR2 YSYEKL. CDR3 nucleotide sequence: TGCGCCAACAGCCTCCAACAGGGGATTTCTAACTATGGCTACACCTTC. It specifies CANSLQQGISNYGYTF.

This clonotype was recorded a few times. The chain couples TRBV4-3 to TRBJ1-1; no clear D gene. Looked up from germline, CDR1 is LGHNA and CDR2 is YSLEER. The CDR3 length is 13 residues. The V and J ends lost 0 bases and 0 bases respectively, with 2 bases between them. CDR3 DNA: TGCGCCAGCAGCCAAGATTTGAACACTGAAGCTTTCTTT. It translates to CASSQDLNTEAFF.

This clonotype was seen repeatedly, ten times or more. The chain employs TRBV5-1 and TRBJ2-2; 11 bases map to TRBD1. V lost 2 bases, J lost 2 bases, and 8 bases stayed unmatched. Germline V CDR1 and CDR2: SGHRS, YFSETQ. This CDR3 is 18 amino acids long. CDR3 nucleotides: TGCGCCAGCAGCTTTTCGGTCCGGACAGGGGGCAACACCGGGGAGCTGTTTTTT. It codes for CASSFSVRTGGNTGELFF.

This clonotype was counted many times. The chain is built from TRBV6-6 and TRBJ1-5, with D maybe TRBD1 (5 bases). Germline values: CDR1 MNHNY, CDR2 SVGAGI (reference sequence). CDR3 length: 14 residues. V was pared by 10 bases and J by 3 bases, with 16 bases between. CDR3 loop: CAIGTGGSNQPQHF. The CDR3 DNA sequence: TGTGCCATCGGCACGGGGGGATCCAATCAGCCCCAGCATTTT.

The chain combines TRBV7-2 with TRBJ2-2, with TRBD2 matching 7 bases. Germline V lookup: CDR1 SGHTA, CDR2 FQGNSA. This CDR3 spans 13 amino acids. V was clipped by 5 bases and J by 6 bases; unmatched bases: 3. The CDR3 sequence is CASSRLASGELFF. The CDR3 region has the DNA TGTGCCAGCAGCAGACTAGCTTCCGGGGAGCTGTTTTTT. The variable domain in full, with the rest retrieved from reference TRBV7-2 and TRBJ2-2, is GAGVSQSPSNKVTEKGKDVELRCDPISGHTALYWYRQSLGQGLEFLIYFQGNSAPDKSGLPSDRFSAERTGGSVSTLTIQRTQQEDSAVYLCASSRLASGELFFGEGSRLTVL.

On this clonotype itself: This may be a read error: a much more frequent sequence differs by one nucleotide. This chain uses TRBV24-1 with TRBJ2-3, with TRBD2 matching 9 bases. Germline V gene sequence: CDR1 KGHDR, CDR2 SFDVKD. This CDR3 has 16 amino acids. CDR3: CATSDPYSGSSDTLYF. In nucleotides, the CDR3 is TGTGCCACCAGTGACCCTTATAGCGGGAGCAGCGATACGCTGTATTTT.

The rearrangement joins TRBV7-6 to TRBJ1-5; D not resolved. Per the germline V gene, CDR1 is SGHVS and CDR2 is FNYEAQ. V was cut by 5 bases and J by 4 bases, with 12 bases left in between. The CDR3 length is 14 residues. The CDR3 reads CASSVSGGNQPQHF. CDR3 bases: TGTGCCAGCAGCGTGTCTGGTGGTAATCAGCCCCAGCATTTT.

The sample holds many counts of this clonotype. This rearrangement joins TRBV28 to TRBJ2-5, with D hard to call. The CDR3 consists of 14 residues. Trimming removed 5 bases at V and 9 bases at J, with 19 bases between. From germline, CDR1 is MDHEN and CDR2 SYDVKM. The CDR3 loop is CASSEVTRGRAQYF. In DNA form, the CDR3 reads TGTGCCAGCAGTGAGGTGACACGTGGACGGGCCCAGTACTTC. The variable domain in full, completed from reference TRBV28 and TRBJ2-5, reads DVKVTQSSRYLVKRTGEKVFLECVQDMDHENMFWYRQDPGLGLRLIYFSYDVKMKEKGDIPEGYSVSREKKERFSLILESASTNQTSMYLCASSEVTRGRAQYFGPGTRLLVL.

This clonotype was seen a few times. This CDR3 reads CASSPLPLGVGTEAFF. CDR3 sequence (DNA): TGTGCCAGCTCACCCCTCCCTCTTGGGGTGGGGACTGAAGCTTTCTTT. V gene TRBV18 combines with J gene TRBJ1-1; D is unresolved. The V gene lost 3 bases and the J gene lost 5 bases, with 19 bases spanning the gap. The germline CDR1 and CDR2 sequences are KGHSH and LQKENI. The CDR3 loop spans 16 amino acids. The whole variable domain, remainder taken from reference TRBV18 and TRBJ1-1, is NAGVMQNPRHLVRRRGQEARLRCSPMKGHSHVYWYRQLPEEGLKFMVYLQKENIIDESGMPKERFSAEFPKEGPSILRIQQVVRGDSAAYFCASSPLPLGVGTEAFFGQGTRLTVV.